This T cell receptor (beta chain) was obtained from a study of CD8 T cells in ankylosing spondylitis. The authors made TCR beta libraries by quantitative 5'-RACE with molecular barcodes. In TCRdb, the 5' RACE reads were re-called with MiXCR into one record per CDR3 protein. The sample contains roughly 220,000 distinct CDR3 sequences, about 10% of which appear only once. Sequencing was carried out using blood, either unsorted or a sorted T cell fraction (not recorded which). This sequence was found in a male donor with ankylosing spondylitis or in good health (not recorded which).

CDR3 residues: CASSLWRGGTYNEQFF. The CDR3 DNA follows: TGTGCCAGCAGCTTATGGCGGGGGGGGACCTACAATGAGCAGTTCTTC. The chain employs TRBV7-3 and TRBJ2-1; the match to TRBD2 covers 9 bases. CDR3 length: 16 residues. The V gene's germline CDR1 is SGHTA and CDR2 FQGTGA. V shed 2 bases and J 2 bases; nucleotides not matched to a gene: 4.